The 10 T cell receptor beta chains presented below share a single source sample, sequenced in a study of blood T cell repertoires in COVID-19. Sequencing used immunoSEQ multiplex PCR; TCRdb keeps in-frame clones, though not all of them. This repertoire shows 60,000 or so clones, approximately 80% found once; its top ten account for 3.5% to 4%. Input material: peripheral blood. The receptors shown here come from a woman of 80 years or more with acute or convalescent COVID-19.

This chain connects TRBV7-3 to TRBJ2-1, with 7 bases fitting TRBD1. This CDR3 contains 13 residues. Looked up from germline, CDR1 is SGHTA and CDR2 is FQGTGA. J was trimmed by 5 bases and V by 5 bases; bases with no gene match: 3. The CDR3 nucleotides are TGTGCCAGCAGCGTTACAGGGGACAATGAGCAGTTCTTC. Protein product: CASSVTGDNEQFF.

The V and J genes are TRBV7-3 and TRBJ2-5, with 8 positions matching TRBD1. V shed 6 bases and J 1 base; nucleotides not matched to a gene: 7. The CDR3 runs to 15 residues. From germline, CDR1 is SGHTA and CDR2 FQGTGA. The CDR3 loop reads CASSYTGGFQETQYF. CDR3 bases: TGTGCCAGCAGTTACACAGGGGGTTTCCAAGAGACCCAGTACTTC.

The chain has TRBV6-5 and TRBJ1-4, with TRBD1 matching over 7 bases. The CDR3 covers 15 residues. V shed 6 bases and J 4 bases; nucleotides not matched to a gene: 8. Germline loops: CDR1 MNHEY, CDR2 SVGAGI. The CDR3 DNA reads TGTGCCAGCAGCCCCAACAGGGGAGGTAATGAAAAACTGTTTTTT. Translated, it gives CASSPNRGGNEKLFF.

This clone was detected only once. The chain combines TRBV27 with TRBJ2-3; the D gene is possibly TRBD2 (5 bases). V lost 5 bases and J lost 4, with 10 bases in between. Germline CDR1 is MNHEY and CDR2 is SMNVEV (reference sequence). The CDR3 has 13 amino acids. CDR3 in DNA: TGTGCCAGCAGTGAAGGCGGGCCAGATACGCAGTATTTT. As protein: CASSEGGPDTQYF.

The genes are TRBV7-3 and TRBJ1-1; TRBD1 matches 8 bases. Germline CDR1 and CDR2: SGHTA and FQGTGA. The CDR3 is made up of 16 amino acids. Germline trimming cut 5 bases from V and 3 bases from J; bases unmatched to any gene: 11. This chain's CDR3 is CASSPYPTGGDTEAFF. The CDR3 DNA reads as TGTGCCAGCAGCCCCTACCCTACAGGGGGGGACACTGAAGCTTTCTTT.

The V call is TRBV6-6, the J call TRBJ2-2; no clear D. Germline assignment: CDR1 MNHNY and CDR2 SVGAGI (reference sequence). The CDR3 runs to 15 residues. V lost 3 bases to trimming and J lost 1 base, with 9 bases between them. The CDR3 nucleotides are TGTGCCAGCAGTTATATGAGTGGGAACACCGGGGAGCTGTTTTTT. Protein sequence: CASSYMSGNTGELFF.

The chain combines TRBV6-2 or TRBV6-3 with TRBJ1-4, with TRBD1 as a possible D gene (5 bases). In germline, CDR1 is MNHEY, CDR2 SVGEGT. The V end lost 6 bases, the J end lost 0 bases, and 14 bases lay between the germline ends. The CDR3 spans 16 residues. The CDR3 is CASRPGTLATNEKLFF. Written as DNA, the CDR3 is TGTGCCAGCAGACCTGGGACTCTTGCAACTAATGAAAAACTGTTTTTT.

The rearrangement uses TRBV3-1 (or the pseudogene TRBV3-2) and TRBJ2-1, with D possibly TRBD2 on 5 matching bases. The CDR3 covers 17 residues. V shed 4 bases and J shed 0 bases, with 16 bases lying between them. Germline loops: CDR1 LGHDT, CDR2 YNNKEL (reference sequence). This chain's CDR3 is CASSRTQPGSSYNEQFF. The CDR3 DNA reads TGTGCCAGCAGCCGAACACAACCGGGGTCCTCCTACAATGAGCAGTTCTTC.

The chain combines TRBV3-1 (or the pseudogene TRBV3-2) with TRBJ2-5, with 9 positions matching TRBD1. This CDR3 is 17 amino acids long. V lost 3 bases to trimming and J lost 3 bases; unmatched junction nucleotides: 11. CDR1 LGHDT and CDR2 YNNKEL come from the germline V gene (reference sequence). The CDR3 coding sequence is TGTGCCAGCAGCCAGCTCGGACAGGGGATAGGGAAAGAGACCCAGTACTTC. It encodes CASSQLGQGIGKETQYF.

The chain uses TRBV5-1 and TRBJ2-1, with 10 bases lining up with TRBD1. Germline CDR1 SGHRS, CDR2 YFSETQ. With V trimmed by 3 bases and J by 6 bases, 3 bases remained unmatched. There are 14 residues in the CDR3. CDR3 region: CASSSGTGVNEQFF. CDR3 coding DNA: TGCGCCAGCAGCTCCGGGACAGGGGTCAATGAGCAGTTCTTC.